This TCR beta chain comes out of a study of T-cell memory formation after mild COVID-19. Overall study: For the most part, TCR clusters were specific to one donor.

The CDR3 is made up of 16 amino acids. V lost 4 bases and J 5 bases, leaving 20 bases between the germline ends. The germline CDR1 and CDR2 sequences are MDHEN and SYDVKM. TCRdb analysed the 5' RACE reads with MiXCR anew, one entry per CDR3 protein. The data show around 300,000 distinct CDR3 sequences, 8% to 10% seen once. Study findings and constraints: Certain responding clones were present in pre-infection memory, suggesting participation of cross-reactive memory. Clones that contracted clustered mainly in CM and EM if CD4+ and in EMRA if CD8+.

A remark on this clonotype: What it binds is not known.

The chain combines TRBV28 with TRBJ2-5; either TRBD1 or TRBD2 may fit D (6 bases each). This sequence originates from a young man who had mild COVID-19 (a few samples of this study predate the infection). Cell type and time point are not known. Source material: PBMCs or a T cell subset sorted from them (not recorded which). The CDR3 spells CASSSAPGARVETQYF. CDR3 DNA sequence: TGTGCCAGCAGTTCCGCCCCGGGGGCGCGGGTGGAGACCCAGTACTTC.